This T cell receptor (beta chain) is from a study of blood T cell repertoires in COVID-19. The CDR3 extends over 18 amino acids. Germline lookup yields CDR1 SGHNT and CDR2 YYREEE (reference sequence). The V gene end was trimmed by 4 bases and the J gene end by 0 bases; junction bases not matched to a gene: 10. The repertoire was sequenced with immunoSEQ multiplex PCR; TCRdb's copy has only in-frame clones and lacks some. The data hold hundreds of thousands of clones, with approximately 81% observed a single time. This clone was counted a single time. Sequenced material: peripheral blood. The receptor was derived from a woman over 75 with active or convalescent COVID-19. The chain joins TRBV5-4 to TRBJ2-4; 10 bases agree with TRBD2. The CDR3 loop is CASSPVLAGGGAKNIQYF. CDR3 DNA: TGTGCCAGCAGCCCCGTATTAGCGGGAGGAGGAGCCAAAAACATTCAGTACTTC.